Each of the 32 T cell receptor beta chains below was sequenced from the same sample in a study of blood T cell repertoires in COVID-19. TCRdb's copy holds only in-frame clones and misses some; the assay was immunoSEQ multiplex PCR. The top ten clones hold roughly 2.6% of a sample with under 200,000 clones, approximately 87% of them seen once. Sequenced sample: peripheral blood. Source of these receptors: a man aged 40-50 years with active or convalescent COVID-19.

The chain has TRBV7-9 and TRBJ1-6; D remains ambiguous. The V gene lost 0 bases and the J gene lost 7 bases, with 19 bases spanning the gap. CDR3 length equals 18 residues. Germline lookup yields CDR1 SEHNR and CDR2 FQNEAQ (reference sequence). The CDR3 bases are TGTGCCAGCAGCTTAGCAAATACGGAGGCAGGTCTCAATTCACCCCTCCACTTT. Translating it yields CASSLANTEAGLNSPLHF.

V and J are TRBV7-3 and TRBJ2-2; 8 positions match TRBD2. Germline-derived CDR1 and CDR2 are SGHTA and FQGTGA. J lost 1 base, V lost 5 bases, and 3 bases had no gene match. This CDR3 contains 15 residues. CDR3: CASSLSGGNTGELFF. The CDR3 DNA reads as TGTGCCAGCAGCCTAAGCGGGGGGAACACCGGGGAGCTGTTTTTT.

V gene TRBV29-1 combines with J gene TRBJ2-3; D is undetermined. The CDR3 is made up of 10 amino acids. V lost 4 bases and J 6 bases, leaving 5 bases between the germline ends. Germline V gives CDR1 SQVTM, CDR2 ANQGSEA. The CDR3, as DNA: TGCAGCGTTGTGTCGGATACGCAGTATTTT. It is translated as CSVVSDTQYF.

The chain joins TRBV25-1 to TRBJ1-2; a weak D match, TRBD1 (5 bases). This CDR3 is built from 13 residues. Deletions cut 2 bases from V and 8 bases from J, with 12 bases between. In germline, CDR1 is MGHDK, CDR2 SYGVNS. The CDR3 is CASSERAGMGYTF. Here the CDR3 DNA reads TGTGCCAGCAGTGAACGGGCAGGGATGGGCTACACCTTC.

This clone showed up just a few times. This chain joins TRBV11-2 and TRBJ2-5, with TRBD2 as a possible D gene (5 bases). The germline V gene encodes CDR1 SGHAT and CDR2 FQNNGV. V shed 1 base and J shed 7 bases, with 13 bases lying between them. The CDR3 extends over 14 amino acids. The CDR3 DNA is TGTGCCAGCAGCTTAGTTGGTAGCGTGGCGACCCAGTACTTC. Its protein product is CASSLVGSVATQYF.

The chain has TRBV12-3 or TRBV12-4 and TRBJ1-1, with D perhaps matching TRBD1 (6 bases). CDR3 length: 12 amino acids. V gave up 5 bases and J gave up 9 bases, with 13 bases separating them. The CDR3 DNA is TGTGCCAGCAGTCTCGGACAGACTCAAGCTTTCTTT. This sequence encodes CASSLGQTQAFF.

The rearrangement uses TRBV11-3 and TRBJ1-6; D gene unclear. Trimming shortened V by 2 bases and J by 0 bases, and 5 bases separated the two germline ends. CDR3 length: 15 residues. Germline CDR1 and CDR2: SGHNT and YENEEA. The CDR3 here is CASSLKSSYNSPLHF. The CDR3 DNA sequence: TGTGCCAGCAGCTTAAAGAGCTCCTATAATTCACCCCTCCACTTT.

With respect to this clone: This specimen includes other DNA sequences encoding the same CDR3. This sequence joins TRBV11-2 and TRBJ1-1; 8 bases align to TRBD1. CDR1 is SGHAT and CDR2 is FQNNGV in the germline V gene. V was pared by 5 bases and J by 5 bases, with 4 bases of the junction left unmatched. The CDR3 consists of 13 residues. The CDR3 protein is CASSRTGSTEAFF. CDR3 bases: TGTGCCAGCAGCCGGACAGGGAGTACTGAAGCTTTCTTT.

V usage is TRBV2 and J usage is TRBJ2-4; 8 bases align to TRBD2. Germline CDR1 reads SNHLY; CDR2 reads FYNNEI. The CDR3 contains 17 residues. The junction had 8 bases not matched to a gene; V was cut back by 4 bases and J by 0 bases. In nucleotides, the CDR3 is TGTGCCAGCAGTGTCGGCGGGGGGCTTATAGCCAAAAACATTCAGTACTTC. Protein sequence: CASSVGGGLIAKNIQYF.

The rearrangement uses TRBV7-9 and TRBJ1-1; 10 bases align to TRBD1. The CDR3 contains 18 residues. The V and J ends lost 1 base and 4 bases, in that order; junction bases with no gene match: 12. Per germline, CDR1 SEHNR and CDR2 FQNEAQ (reference sequence). Here the CDR3 DNA reads TGTGCCAGCAGCTTAGTGGGGGCTAGACAGGGGGCTGGCACTGAAGCTTTCTTT. Its protein is CASSLVGARQGAGTEAFF. The variable domain in full, with the rest retrieved from reference TRBV7-9 and TRBJ1-1, is DTGVSQNPRHKITKRGQNVTFRCDPISEHNRLYWYRQTLGQGPEFLTYFQNEAQLEKSRLLSDRFSAERPKGSFSTLEIQRTEQGDSAMYLCASSLVGARQGAGTEAFFGQGTRLTVV.

The chain recombines TRBV3-1 (or the pseudogene TRBV3-2) with TRBJ2-1, with 8 bases identical to TRBD2. Germline assignment: CDR1 LGHDT and CDR2 YNNKEL (reference sequence). With V trimmed by 4 bases and J by 5 bases, 10 bases remained unmatched. This CDR3 has 16 residues. CDR3 nucleotides: TGTGCCAGCAGCCGCCCGCCGGGGGGGTCTGACAATGAGCAGTTCTTC. Translated, it gives CASSRPPGGSDNEQFF.

The chain uses TRBV7-2 and TRBJ1-3; 7 bases map to TRBD1. CDR1 is SGHTA, CDR2 FQGNSA, per germline. This CDR3 is built from 14 residues. J gave up 1 base and V 5 bases, and 2 bases lay outside the gene matches. CDR3 nucleotides: TGTGCCAGCAGCCCAGGGGGGTCTGGAAACACCATATATTTT. It is translated as CASSPGGSGNTIYF.

The chain is built from TRBV27 and TRBJ2-1; no reliable D call. Germline V CDR1 and CDR2: MNHEY, SMNVEV (reference sequence). V lost 5 bases, J lost 10 bases, and 15 bases lay in between. The CDR3 consists of 13 residues. Written as DNA, the CDR3 is TGTGCCAGCAGTAAACCCGGTTGGAGCGAGCAGTTCTTC. Protein: CASSKPGWSEQFF.

The chain combines TRBV6-5 with TRBJ1-2; weak D call: TRBD1 (6 bases). The CDR3 runs 14 residues. The germline V gene encodes CDR1 MNHEY and CDR2 SVGAGI. Trimming shortened V by 6 bases and J by 4 bases, and 15 bases separated the two germline ends. DNA for the CDR3: TGTGCCAGCAGACCGACAGGATATTCCTATGGCTACACCTTC. Its translation: CASRPTGYSYGYTF.

This clone is a singleton in its sample. The chain is built from TRBV7-8 and TRBJ1-3; D ambiguous. Trimming took off 5 bases at V and 0 bases at J, with 14 bases between the two ends. CDR1 is SGHVS, CDR2 FQNEAQ, per germline. The CDR3 has 16 residues. CDR3 in amino acids: CASSLARWSSGNTIYF. The CDR3 nucleotides read TGTGCCAGCAGCCTCGCCCGATGGAGCTCTGGAAACACCATATATTTT.

This clone has a count of ten or more. The rearrangement links TRBV7-6 to TRBJ2-2; 8 positions match TRBD1. With 2 bases clipped from V and 6 bases from J, the junction kept 8 bases outside the gene matches. Per the germline V gene, CDR1 is SGHVS and CDR2 is FNYEAQ. There are 16 residues in the CDR3. The CDR3 bases are TGTGCCAGCAGCTTAAGGCAGGGGGCGAATGCCGGGGAGCTGTTTTTT. Its translation is CASSLRQGANAGELFF.

The chain recombines TRBV4-3 with TRBJ1-6; D is unresolved. Trimming pared 2 bases from V and 0 bases from J, leaving 11 bases between. This CDR3 is built from 17 residues. Germline V gene sequence: CDR1 LGHNA, CDR2 YSLEER. The CDR3 loop is CASSQTALSSYNSPLHF. In DNA, the CDR3 is TGCGCCAGCAGCCAAACAGCCTTAAGCTCCTATAATTCACCCCTCCACTTT.

The chain is built from TRBV18 and TRBJ2-5; maybe TRBD1 (7 bases). V was pared by 3 bases and J by 1 base, with 9 bases between. Germline V gives CDR1 KGHSH, CDR2 LQKENI. The CDR3 covers 14 residues. The CDR3 region has the DNA TGTGCCAGCTCACCGCGGGACAGCCAAGAGACCCAGTACTTC. This encodes CASSPRDSQETQYF.

The genes are TRBV9 and TRBJ2-2; D is possibly TRBD2 (6 bases). Trimming took 9 bases from V and 8 from J, leaving 17 bases between them. CDR1 and CDR2 from the germline V gene are SGDLS and YYNGEE. The CDR3 length is 13 residues. Here the CDR3 DNA reads TGTGCCACCTCCTCTTCCAGCGGGGGGGAGCTGTTTTTT. Its translation: CATSSSSGGELFF.

The chain employs TRBV5-4 and TRBJ1-1, with 7 bases lining up with TRBD1. V trimming: 4 bases; J trimming: 5 bases; junction bases outside the gene matches: 8. CDR1 is SGHNT and CDR2 is YYREEE in the germline V gene (reference sequence). CDR3 length: 14 residues. CDR3 amino acids: CASSPGQGGTEAFF. CDR3 sequence (DNA): TGTGCCAGCAGCCCCGGTCAGGGGGGAACTGAAGCTTTCTTT.

This rearrangement joins TRBV9 to TRBJ2-2; D might be TRBD1 (5 bases). The CDR3 runs 15 residues. Trimming pared 2 bases from V and 2 bases from J, leaving 10 bases between. Germline V gene data show CDR1 as SGDLS and CDR2 as YYNGEE. The CDR3 DNA reads TGTGCCAGCAGCGTTATAGGGGATAACACCGGGGAGCTGTTTTTT. It is translated as CASSVIGDNTGELFF.

This rearrangement joins TRBV2 to TRBJ1-4; TRBD1 matches 7 bases. V lost 6 bases and J lost 3; bases outside the gene matches: 4. This CDR3 is built from 14 residues. CDR1 and CDR2 (germline): SNHLY, FYNNEI. DNA of the CDR3: TGTGCCAGCAGAATACAGGGGTCTAATGAAAAACTGTTTTTT. This gives the protein CASRIQGSNEKLFF.

V usage is TRBV11-2 and J usage is TRBJ1-1; maybe TRBD1 (5 bases). The CDR3 sequence is 13 residues long. Trimming left V 5 bases short and J 3 bases short, with 10 bases between. Germline-derived CDR1 and CDR2 are SGHAT and FQNNGV. The chain's CDR3 is CASSQDRYTEAFF. For the CDR3, the DNA is TGTGCCAGCAGCCAAGACAGATACACTGAAGCTTTCTTT. The full variable domain, in which reference TRBV11-2 and TRBJ1-1 provide the parts outside the CDR3, is EAGVAQSPRYKIIEKRQSVAFWCNPISGHATLYWYQQILGQGPKLLIQFQNNGVVDDSQLPKDRFSAERLKGVDSTLKIQPAKLEDSAVYLCASSQDRYTEAFFGQGTRLTVV.

The genes are TRBV15 and TRBJ2-3, with 14 bases identical to TRBD2. There are 18 residues in the CDR3. The germline V gene encodes CDR1 LNHNV and CDR2 YYDKDF (reference sequence). J lost 4 bases, V lost 0 bases, and 6 bases had no gene match. The CDR3 DNA is TGTGCCACCAGCAGAGATCCGACTAGCGGGGGGGCCGCAGATACGCAGTATTTT. Protein sequence: CATSRDPTSGGAADTQYF.

This sequence joins TRBV4-2 and TRBJ2-1, with D possibly being TRBD2 (5 bases). CDR1 LGHNA and CDR2 YNFKEQ come from the germline V gene. CDR3 length: 14 residues. Trimming took off 0 bases at V and 9 bases at J, with 12 bases between the two ends. For the CDR3, the DNA is TGTGCCAGCAGCCAAGAAGCGAGGGTCGGTGAGCAGTTCTTC. Translating it yields CASSQEARVGEQFF.

J is TRBJ1-1 and V is TRBV4-1, with D perhaps TRBD1 (5 bases). Germline V gene lookup returns CDR1 MGHRA and CDR2 YSYEKL. The CDR3 has 15 residues. With 5 bases removed from V and 0 bases from J, the gap between germline ends came to 13 bases. The chain's CDR3 is CASSSGPGMNTEAFF. As DNA, the CDR3 is TGCGCCAGCAGCTCGGGCCCAGGGATGAACACTGAAGCTTTCTTT.

In this sample, this clone turned up a few times. V gene TRBV29-1 combines with J gene TRBJ1-2; D not resolved. Trimming removed 4 bases from V and 2 bases from J, with 5 bases in between. The CDR3 sequence is 11 residues long. Germline V lookup: CDR1 SQVTM, CDR2 ANQGSEA. CDR3 sequence: CSVGRNYGYTF. The CDR3 bases are TGCAGCGTTGGGAGAAACTATGGCTACACCTTC.

This clone appeared a single time. The rearrangement uses TRBV7-8 and TRBJ1-5; D is ambiguous. Germline V gene sequence: CDR1 SGHVS, CDR2 FQNEAQ. There are 14 residues in the CDR3. V dropped 6 bases and J dropped 4 bases, with 13 bases sitting between them. CDR3 DNA sequence: TGTGCCAGCAGTCGGCGCACAGCTAATCAGCCCCAGCATTTT. Encoded protein: CASSRRTANQPQHF.

The chain employs TRBV6-6 and TRBJ2-3; perhaps TRBD2 as D (7 bases). Trimming removed 0 bases from V and 2 bases from J, with 9 bases in between. Germline CDR1 is MNHNY and CDR2 is SVGAGI (reference sequence). The CDR3 covers 15 residues. The CDR3 sequence is CASSYSGGDTDTQYF. The DNA for the CDR3 is TGTGCCAGCAGTTACTCAGGGGGGGACACAGATACGCAGTATTTT.

The V call is TRBV19, the J call TRBJ1-5, with D possibly matching TRBD1 (6 bases). CDR1 LNHDA and CDR2 SQIVND come from the germline V gene (reference sequence). The CDR3 covers 15 residues. Between the trimmed V and J ends, which lost 8 bases and 10 bases, there was a span of 24 bases. For the CDR3, the DNA is TGTGCCAGTCTCCACAGGGTGATGTCTCCTGACCCCCAGCATTTT. It encodes CASLHRVMSPDPQHF.

The V gene is TRBV3-1 (or the pseudogene TRBV3-2), the J gene TRBJ2-2; TRBD2 might be the D (6 bases). This CDR3 spans 15 amino acids. With 1 base removed from V and 10 bases from J, the gap between germline ends came to 16 bases. CDR1 is LGHDT and CDR2 is YNNKEL in the germline V gene (reference sequence). CDR3 bases: TGTGCCAGCAGCCAAGGGGCAGGGACTGGGCCGGAGCTGTTTTTT. Its protein product is CASSQGAGTGPELFF.

This chain joins TRBV28 and TRBJ2-1; the D gene is possibly TRBD2 (6 bases). Trimming cost V 3 bases and J 6 bases, with 21 bases left between them. This CDR3 has 17 amino acids. Germline V lookup: CDR1 MDHEN, CDR2 SYDVKM. The CDR3 reads CASSLFRRGSRTNEQFF. CDR3 coding DNA: TGTGCCAGCAGTTTGTTTCGGCGGGGCTCTCGAACCAATGAGCAGTTCTTC. Drawing the rest from reference TRBV28 and TRBJ2-1, the complete variable domain is DVKVTQSSRYLVKRTGEKVFLECVQDMDHENMFWYRQDPGLGLRLIYFSYDVKMKEKGDIPEGYSVSREKKERFSLILESASTNQTSMYLCASSLFRRGSRTNEQFFGPGTRLTVL.